These 30 T cell receptor beta chains originate from one sample sequenced in a study of T cells in Graves' hyperthyroidism and ophthalmopathy. TCR beta CDR3 sequences were amplified from RNA transcripts. The HTBI primer set served for first-round RT-PCR of the TCR CDR3. TCRdb re-called the multiplex PCR reads with MiXCR, one entry per CDR3 protein. The sample records about 210,000 distinct CDR3 sequences, roughly 15% being singletons. Input material: blood. These receptors were collected from a man between 50 and 59 years old with Graves' hyperthyroidism.

The chain employs TRBV20-1 and TRBJ2-2; tentative D call: TRBD1 (6 bases). V dropped 6 bases and J dropped 2 bases, with 10 bases sitting between them. Germline V CDR1 and CDR2: DFQATT, SNEGSKA (reference sequence). This CDR3 is built from 13 residues. The CDR3 protein is CSAARGNTGELFF. CDR3 sequence (DNA): TGCAGTGCCGCCAGGGGCAACACCGGGGAGCTGTTTTTT.

In its sample, this clonotype was seen a few times. This chain connects TRBV7-9 to TRBJ2-7; D may be TRBD1 (5 bases). The CDR3 runs 15 residues. The germline V gene encodes CDR1 SEHNR and CDR2 FQNEAQ (reference sequence). V dropped 5 bases and J dropped 5 bases, with 19 bases sitting between them. Here the CDR3 reads CASSPSWQGGHEQYF. In nucleotides, the CDR3 is TGTGCCAGCAGCCCCAGTTGGCAGGGTGGCCACGAGCAGTACTTC.

This clonotype appeared a few times. This chain links TRBV20-1 with TRBJ1-3; the D is unclear. Trimming took off 2 bases at V and 2 bases at J, with 10 bases between the two ends. Germline lookup yields CDR1 DFQATT and CDR2 SNEGSKA (reference sequence). This CDR3 is 14 amino acids long. Here the CDR3 reads CSARPPVTGNTIYF. CDR3 nucleotides: TGCAGTGCTAGACCGCCTGTAACTGGAAACACCATATATTTT.

Concerning this clonotype: At one end the junction does not follow the germline gene, possibly because of a read error. CDR3: CASKFRDSSTDAQYF. DNA of the CDR3: TGTGCCAGCAAATTTCGGGACAGTAGCACAGATGCGCAGTATTTT. The V gene is TRBV2, the J gene TRBJ2-3; 7 bases map to TRBD1. Germline V gives CDR1 SNHLY, CDR2 FYNNEI. This CDR3 comprises 15 residues.

This clonotype showed up many times. The J gene is TRBJ2-2, the V gene TRBV24-1, with 7 bases lining up with TRBD2. The length of the CDR3 is 17 residues. J gave up 3 bases and V 6 bases, and 12 bases lay outside the gene matches. Germline V lookup: CDR1 KGHDR, CDR2 SFDVKD. CDR3 protein: CATSFSGAGAHTGELFF. Written as DNA, the CDR3 is TGTGCCACCAGTTTCTCTGGGGCGGGAGCGCACACCGGGGAGCTGTTTTTT.

This clonotype was observed many times. This chain uses TRBV2 with TRBJ1-2, with D unclear. The CDR3 is made up of 11 amino acids. Deletions cut 5 bases from V and 3 bases from J, with 4 bases between. Germline V CDR1 and CDR2: SNHLY, FYNNEI. DNA for the CDR3: TGTGCCAGCAGTAGGTACTATGGCTACACCTTC. Protein product: CASSRYYGYTF. The full variable domain, completed using reference TRBV2 and TRBJ1-2, is EPEVTQTPSHQVTQMGQEVILRCVPISNHLYFYWYRQILGQKVEFLVSFYNNEISEKSEIFDDQFSVERPDGSNFTLKIRSTKLEDSAMYFCASSRYYGYTFGSGTRLTVV.

Only a few counts were recorded for this clonotype. This chain connects TRBV28 to TRBJ1-6; tentative D call: TRBD1 (5 bases). Deletions cut 6 bases from V and 0 bases from J, with 15 bases between. Germline assignment: CDR1 MDHEN and CDR2 SYDVKM. The CDR3 is made up of 17 amino acids. The CDR3: CASRGVTASSYNSPLHF. The DNA for the CDR3 is TGTGCCAGCAGGGGGGTGACTGCGAGCTCCTATAATTCACCCCTCCACTTT. Complete variable domain (other parts from reference TRBV28 and TRBJ1-6): DVKVTQSSRYLVKRTGEKVFLECVQDMDHENMFWYRQDPGLGLRLIYFSYDVKMKEKGDIPEGYSVSREKKERFSLILESASTNQTSMYLCASRGVTASSYNSPLHFGNGTRLTVT.

V is TRBV20-1 and J is TRBJ1-2; perhaps TRBD1 as D (5 bases). CDR1 and CDR2 from the germline V gene are DFQATT and SNEGSKA (reference sequence). Trimming removed 5 bases at V and 6 bases at J, with 16 bases between. The CDR3 is 13 residues long. The CDR3 region has the DNA TGCAGTGCTGCGGCAGGGAGGCGGCATGGCTACACCTTC. Translating it yields CSAAAGRRHGYTF.

To note about this clonotype: Likely a read error: the CDR3 ends without its conserved phenylalanine or tryptophan. The CDR3 region is CSAGTGIYEQYL. CDR3 nucleotides: TGCAGTGCGGGGACAGGAATCTACGAGCAGTACCTC. The rearrangement joins TRBV20-1 to TRBJ2-7; 8 bases align to TRBD1. From germline, CDR1 is DFQATT and CDR2 SNEGSKA (reference sequence). Trimming at V came to 6 bases and at J to 3 bases, leaving 4 bases not matched to a gene. The CDR3 loop spans 12 amino acids.

The table lists this clonotype with many counts. The V call is TRBV2, the J call TRBJ1-2, with TRBD1 identical over 8 bases. The CDR3 extends over 16 amino acids. Germline V gene lookup returns CDR1 SNHLY and CDR2 FYNNEI. After removal of 10 bases from V and 7 bases from J, the junction contained 20 bases not matched to a gene. As DNA, the CDR3 is TGTGCCACCAAGTTCTTTACGTGGCAGGGGGCGAGTGGCTACACCTTC. Protein product: CATKFFTWQGASGYTF.

This clonotype appeared many times. The chain links TRBV30 to TRBJ2-3; TRBD1 matches 9 bases. The germline CDR1 and CDR2 sequences are GTSNPN and SVGIG (reference sequence). This CDR3 comprises 16 residues. J was trimmed by 0 bases and V by 2 bases; bases with no gene match: 6. The chain's CDR3 is CAWSKGQGWSTDTQYF. DNA for the CDR3: TGTGCCTGGAGTAAGGGACAGGGCTGGAGCACAGATACGCAGTATTTT.

This chain links TRBV11-2 with TRBJ2-3; TRBD1 aligns across 10 bases. Germline V gives CDR1 SGHAT, CDR2 FQNNGV. Losses at the gene ends were 4 bases for V and 0 bases for J; bases not matched to a gene: 7. The length of the CDR3 is 17 residues. The CDR3 spells CASSWRGTGASTDTQYF. Written as DNA, the CDR3 is TGTGCCAGCAGCTGGCGTGGGACAGGGGCGAGCACAGATACGCAGTATTTT.

Here the CDR3 DNA reads TGTGCCAGCAGCTTCCTAGCGGGAGGGCCGCCGGATGAGCAGTTCTTC. This encodes CASSFLAGGPPDEQFF. The rearrangement uses TRBV6-2 or TRBV6-3 and TRBJ2-1; the match to TRBD2 covers 12 bases. From germline, CDR1 is MNHEY and CDR2 SVGEGT. Trimming at V came to 6 bases and at J to 8 bases, leaving 11 bases not matched to a gene. This CDR3 is built from 16 residues.

This clonotype was counted a few times. This chain links TRBV12-3 or TRBV12-4 with TRBJ2-3; tentative D call: TRBD1 (6 bases). This CDR3 is built from 15 residues. V was cut by 0 bases and J by 4 bases, with 11 bases left in between. The CDR3 spells CASSLAGAGADTQYF. CDR3 bases: TGTGCCAGCAGTTTAGCGGGGGCGGGCGCAGATACGCAGTATTTT.

This clonotype was recorded at least ten times. The V call is TRBV11-3, the J call TRBJ2-1; 11 nucleotides line up with TRBD2. CDR3 length: 16 residues. Germline V gene data show CDR1 as SGHNT and CDR2 as YENEEA. Trimming cost V 5 bases and J 6 bases; bases outside gene matches: 9. The CDR3 DNA sequence: TGTGCCAGCAGCAAGTACACTAGCGGGAGTTTCAATGAGCAGTTCTTC. This gives the protein CASSKYTSGSFNEQFF.

The chain links TRBV24-1 to TRBJ2-2; D remains ambiguous. The CDR3 has 16 residues. The V gene's germline CDR1 is KGHDR and CDR2 SFDVKD. Trimming removed 4 bases at V and 0 bases at J, with 11 bases between. The CDR3 here is CATSDPWRTNTGELFF. CDR3 coding DNA: TGTGCCACCAGTGACCCTTGGCGGACGAACACCGGGGAGCTGTTTTTT.

In this sample, this clonotype turned up many times. J is TRBJ1-2 and V is TRBV29-1; the D gene is possibly TRBD1 (6 bases). This CDR3 is built from 12 residues. V gave up 4 bases and J gave up 6 bases, with 12 bases separating them. The germline V gene encodes CDR1 SQVTM and CDR2 ANQGSEA. CDR3 coding DNA: TGCAGCGTTGGCGACAGGCTTAATGGCTACACCTTC. Its protein is CSVGDRLNGYTF.

This clonotype occurred a few times. V is TRBV20-1 and J is TRBJ2-5; 14 bases match TRBD2. The germline V gene encodes CDR1 DFQATT and CDR2 SNEGSKA (reference sequence). The CDR3 totals 15 residues. Trimming removed 5 bases from V and 2 bases from J; junction bases left unmatched: 4. CDR3 nucleotide sequence: TGCAGTGCTCCCGGGACTAGCGGGGGTCAAGAGACCCAGTACTTC. Protein product: CSAPGTSGGQETQYF.

This clonotype occurred many times. J is TRBJ2-7 and V is TRBV20-1; possible D gene TRBD1, 6 bases. Germline V gene data show CDR1 as DFQATT and CDR2 as SNEGSKA (reference sequence). This CDR3 has 14 amino acids. Trimming cost V 3 bases and J 0 bases, with 12 bases left between them. CDR3 in DNA: TGCAGTGCTAGGAGGGACATACTCTCCTACGAGCAGTACTTC. Protein product: CSARRDILSYEQYF.

As to this clonotype: With a much larger clone just one base away, this may be a read error. This chain links TRBV6-1 with TRBJ1-5; 8 bases match TRBD1. V lost 3 bases and J lost 3; bases outside the gene matches: 7. CDR1 and CDR2 from the germline V gene are MNHNS and SASEGT. CDR3 length: 16 amino acids. In DNA, the CDR3 is TGTGCCAGCAGTGATCACAGGGGGGGATTCAATCAGCCCCAGCATTTT. Translated, it gives CASSDHRGGFNQPQHF.

The rearrangement links TRBV28 to TRBJ2-2; a possible D gene is TRBD2 (5 bases). This CDR3 has 16 residues. Germline CDR1 MDHEN, CDR2 SYDVKM. The V gene lost 4 bases and the J gene lost 4 bases, with 16 bases spanning the gap. The CDR3 DNA reads as TGTGCCAGCAGTTCATATCGGGGAGTGACCACCGGGGAGCTGTTTTTT. Its protein is CASSSYRGVTTGELFF.

V gene TRBV10-2 combines with J gene TRBJ2-7, with 9 bases matching TRBD2. The CDR3 is made up of 17 amino acids. Unmatched junction bases numbered 15, after V lost 6 bases and J lost 3 bases. Germline values: CDR1 WSHSY, CDR2 SAAADI. In DNA, the CDR3 is TGCGCCAGCAGAGGTAGCGGGGGACCTACAGGCCGCTACGAGCAGTACTTC. Its translation is CASRGSGGPTGRYEQYF.

The sample holds many counts of this clonotype. This sequence joins TRBV15 and TRBJ1-2; D remains ambiguous. Germline V CDR1 and CDR2: LNHNV, YYDKDF (reference sequence). CDR3 size: 14 residues. V lost 3 bases to trimming and J lost 1 base, with 9 bases between them. CDR3 residues: CATSSRPNNYGYTF. The CDR3 DNA is TGTGCCACCAGCAGCAGACCGAATAACTATGGCTACACCTTC.

This clonotype was detected a few times. The chain employs TRBV14 and TRBJ2-3; unclear D gene. The V end was cut by 0 bases, the J end by 6 bases, with 10 bases between. In germline, CDR1 is SGHDN, CDR2 FVKESK. The CDR3 spans 14 residues. CDR3 loop: CASSQDHSADTQYF. The CDR3 bases are TGTGCCAGCAGCCAAGATCACAGCGCGGATACGCAGTATTTT.

This clonotype occurred once. The chain combines TRBV28 with TRBJ1-5; D gene uncertain. Between the trimmed V and J ends, which lost 3 bases and 3 bases, there was a span of 9 bases. CDR3 size: 14 residues. Germline assignment: CDR1 MDHEN and CDR2 SYDVKM. The CDR3 is CASSFFGINQPQHF. The CDR3 nucleotides read TGTGCCAGCAGTTTTTTCGGCATCAATCAGCCCCAGCATTTT.

This clonotype was picked up many times. This chain joins TRBV19 and TRBJ2-1; TRBD2 aligns across 11 bases. The germline V gene encodes CDR1 LNHDA and CDR2 SQIVND (reference sequence). The CDR3 length is 13 residues. V lost 10 bases to trimming and J lost 9 bases; unmatched junction nucleotides: 8. CDR3 bases: TGTGCCACACTAGCGGGAGAGGTCGGTGAGCAGTTCTTC. Residues: CATLAGEVGEQFF.

This clonotype showed up many times. V gene TRBV9 combines with J gene TRBJ2-7; 7 positions agree with TRBD2. Germline-derived CDR1 and CDR2 are SGDLS and YYNGEE. The V gene end was trimmed by 3 bases and the J gene end by 5 bases; junction bases not matched to a gene: 5. The CDR3 extends over 13 amino acids. The CDR3 DNA is TGTGCCAGCAGCGGACGGGGGGACCACGAGCAGTACTTC. Protein product: CASSGRGDHEQYF.

In this sample, this clonotype turned up a few times. The rearrangement joins TRBV2 to TRBJ1-6; 11 bases map to TRBD1. The CDR3 extends over 16 amino acids. Germline CDR1 reads SNHLY; CDR2 reads FYNNEI. Unmatched junction bases numbered 10, after V lost 6 bases and J lost 9 bases. The CDR3 loop is CASRAGTGGFGSPLHF. CDR3 bases: TGTGCCAGCAGAGCCGGGACAGGGGGATTTGGTTCACCCCTCCACTTT.

This clonotype came up a few times. The chain is built from TRBV5-1 and TRBJ1-2; maybe TRBD1 (6 bases). Trimming took off 7 bases at V and 4 bases at J, with 17 bases between the two ends. The CDR3 loop spans 14 amino acids. Germline assignment: CDR1 SGHRS and CDR2 YFSETQ. Written as DNA, the CDR3 is TGCGCCAGCGGACAGACAGGTGACCTCTATGGCTACACCTTC. Its protein is CASGQTGDLYGYTF.

The chain has TRBV30 and TRBJ1-2; a weak D match, TRBD1 (5 bases). CDR3 size: 12 residues. Germline CDR1 is GTSNPN and CDR2 is SVGIG (reference sequence). CDR3 sequence: CAISQGHYGYTF. The CDR3 DNA reads as TGTGCGATTTCGCAGGGACACTATGGCTACACCTTC.